The clone carrying this T cell receptor beta chain was found many times. Its antigen is currently unknown. These data come from a study of T cells in Graves' hyperthyroidism and ophthalmopathy. Overall study: Peripheral blood was drawn at first diagnosis, prior to all treatment.

Diagnoses were made from clinical symptoms, serum measures (thyroxine and TRAb), thyroid ultrasound and orbital computed tomography. Study results and limitations: Ophthalmopathy could be told apart from stable hyperthyroidism with a 13 V-J model.

CDR1 SGHRS and CDR2 YFSETQ come from the germline V gene. The CDR3 totals 16 residues. V trimming: 4 bases; J trimming: 2 bases; junction bases outside the gene matches: 7. Amplification of TCR beta CDR3 regions was performed using RNA transcripts as template. The TCR CDR3 was amplified in a first-round RT-PCR using the HTBI primer set. TCRdb reprocessed the multiplex PCR reads with MiXCR, giving one entry per CDR3 protein. The sample contains some 340,000 distinct CDR3 sequences, around 13% of which appear only once. This rearrangement joins TRBV5-1 to TRBJ1-1; TRBD1 agrees at 11 bases. The sequenced sample consisted of blood. This TCR came from a woman aged 40 to 50 with Graves' ophthalmopathy. CDR3 region: CASSRGTGGLNTEAFF. Written as DNA, the CDR3 is TGCGCCAGCAGCCGTGGGACAGGGGGACTTAACACTGAAGCTTTCTTT.